Listed below are T cell receptor beta chains from one sample, sequenced in a study of shared clonotypes between healthy human individuals. Data came from immunoSEQ multiplex PCR; TCRdb stores just in-frame clones and leaves some out. There are around 980,000 clones in the sample; approximately 80% occur only once, and roughly 0.65% lies in the top ten. Source material: memory CD4+ T cells from PBMCs. Every receptor here comes from a man aged 18 to 29 in good health. Some clones in this sample may be carry-over from other donors' samples. CDR3s include the opening cysteine and the closing phenylalanine or tryptophan. D genes are given only for firm matches. Rows give clone size only sometimes, using once, few, many, or a class for an expanded clone.

v_gene	abundance	d_gene	j_gene	CDR3nt	CDR3aa
TRBV11-3	few	.	TRBJ2-1	TGTGCCAGCAGCTCGACTAGATATGAGCAGTTCTTC	CASSSTRYEQFF
TRBV5-5	.	.	TRBJ1-5	TGTGCCAGCAGCCTGGGGCCGTTGGGCAATCAGCCCCAGCATTTT	CASSLGPLGNQPQHF
TRBV20-1	once	.	TRBJ2-5	TGCAGTGCTAGTTCCCAAGAGACCCAGTACTTC	CSASSQETQYF
TRBV18	.	TRBD1	TRBJ2-1	TGTGCCAGCTCACCACCATTCCGGGACAGGGTGTACAATGAGCAGTTCTTC	CASSPPFRDRVYNEQFF
TRBV2	.	.	TRBJ2-5	TGTGCCAGCATGGGCCAGCGTGGAAAAGAGACCCAGTACTTC	CASMGQRGKETQYF
TRBV5-6	.	TRBD1	TRBJ2-7	TGTGCCAGCAGCTTTGGCAGGGGGAACGAGCAGTACTTC	CASSFGRGNEQYF
TRBV9	.	TRBD1	TRBJ1-4	TGTGCCAGCAGCCAACCGGGACAGGGGGAAAAACTGTTTTTT	CASSQPGQGEKLFF
TRBV28	.	TRBD2	TRBJ2-7	TGTGCCTGCGGGGGTACCTACGAGCAGTACTTC	CACGGTYEQYF
TRBV29-1	.	TRBD1	TRBJ2-7	TGCAGCGTTGGCCGGGACAGGAACTACGAGCAGTACTTC	CSVGRDRNYEQYF
TRBV30	.	.	TRBJ2-3	TGTGCCTGGAGTAGAGGCACAGATACGCAGTATTTT	CAWSRGTDTQYF
TRBV19	.	.	TRBJ2-3	TGTGCCAGTAATACAGGCTACACAGATACGCAGTATTTT	CASNTGYTDTQYF
TRBV2	.	.	TRBJ2-7	TGTGCCAGCAGTGGGGGGCTTCGGAACTCCTACGAGCAGTACTTC	CASSGGLRNSYEQYF
TRBV2	.	.	TRBJ2-3	TGTGCCAGCAGTGTCCTGGATACGCAGTATTTT	CASSVLDTQYF
TRBV11-2	.	TRBD1	TRBJ2-5	TGTGCCAGCAGCCCGGGACAGAAGAAAGAGACCCAGTACTTC	CASSPGQKKETQYF
TRBV5-1	.	TRBD2	TRBJ2-7	TGCGCCAGCAGCTCTCAAGCGGGAGTGGTCGAGCAGTACTTC	CASSSQAGVVEQYF
TRBV5-1	.	TRBD1	TRBJ1-4	TGCGCCAGCAGCTGGACCGGGACAGGGGGTGAAAAACTGTTTTTT	CASSWTGTGGEKLFF
TRBV7-5	.	.	TRBJ1-2	TGTGCCAGAAGCCTTACAGGGTCCGGATCTAACTATGGCTACACCTTC	CARSLTGSGSNYGYTF
TRBV4-1	few	.	TRBJ1-2	TGCGCCAGCAGCCAAGGTACAGGTAACTATGGCTACACCTTC	CASSQGTGNYGYTF
TRBV5-1	.	.	TRBJ2-7	TGCGCCAGCAGCTTGGGACAGGGAGGGTCCTACGAGCAGCACTTC	CASSLGQGGSYEQHF
TRBV9	once	.	TRBJ2-3	TGTGCCAGCAGCGTGGGCAGGGGCACAGATACGCAGTATTTT	CASSVGRGTDTQYF
TRBV10-3	.	.	TRBJ2-5	TGTGCCATCAGTGAATATGGGGAGACCCAGTACTTC	CAISEYGETQYF
TRBV5-5	.	.	TRBJ2-3	TGTGCCAGCAGCTTGGCCCGTCAAAGCCAGCGTAGCACAGATACGCAGTATTTT	CASSLARQSQRSTDTQYF
TRBV28	.	TRBD2	TRBJ2-5	TGTGCCGGGGGACTAGCGGGAGATGGGGAGACCCAGTACTTC	CAGGLAGDGETQYF
TRBV28	many	.	TRBJ1-1	TGTGCCAGCAACAACCCCGGGACGGTGAACACTGAAGCTTTCTTT	CASNNPGTVNTEAFF
TRBV10-3	.	.	TRBJ2-7	TGTGCCATCAGTGAGATGGTAATGGGCGAGCAGTACTTC	CAISEMVMGEQYF
TRBV15	.	.	TRBJ2-3	TGTGCCACCAGCAAAGGGTCGGGGCGCACAGATACGCAGTATTTT	CATSKGSGRTDTQYF
TRBV5-4	.	.	TRBJ2-3	TGTGCCAGCAGCCCGTTCGGACAGAGCACAGATACGCAGTATTTT	CASSPFGQSTDTQYF
TRBV6-6	.	.	TRBJ1-4	TGTGCCAGCAAAAAAGGGGGGCTTAATGAAAAACTGTTTTTT	CASKKGGLNEKLFF
TRBV6-1	.	.	TRBJ2-3	TGTGCCAGCAAGGACGTACCTAGGGATACGCAGTATTTT	CASKDVPRDTQYF
TRBV6-4	.	.	TRBJ2-3	TGTGCCAGCAAGCTGCGGGATGGCACAGATACGCAGTATTTT	CASKLRDGTDTQYF
TRBV11-3	.	.	TRBJ2-5	TGTGCCAGCAGCTTAGGGGCAGGGGCGTACGAGACCCAGTACTTC	CASSLGAGAYETQYF
TRBV7-9	once	TRBD2	TRBJ2-1	TGTGCCAGCAGCTTGACTAGCGGAGCGGGGAATGAGCAGTTCTTC	CASSLTSGAGNEQFF
TRBV5-1	.	TRBD1	TRBJ2-1	TGCGCCAGCAGCTTGTTACAGGGGGCCTACAATGAGCAGTTCTTC	CASSLLQGAYNEQFF